These T cell receptor beta chains were read from a single sample in a study of cytotoxic CD8 clonotypes in ibrutinib-treated CLL. Assay used: immunoSEQ multiplex PCR; TCRdb lists only in-frame clones, some missing. Here the sample spans about 200,000 clones, 70% to 75% being singletons. The specimen comprised PBMCs, sampled after 12 months of ibrutinib treatment. All receptors come from a human donor with chronic lymphocytic leukemia. Both conserved end residues are part of each CDR3. Fields, in order: V gene, clone size, J gene, D gene, CDR3 protein, CDR3 DNA. A D gene is named only where the DNA matches it firmly. Clone size is given for some rows only: seen once, a few or many times, or a class if the clone is expanded.

V: TRBV5-1; size: -; J: TRBJ1-6; D: -; CDR3: CASSRNSQGFYNSPLHF; DNA: TGCGCCAGCAGCCGAAATTCACAGGGCTTCTATAATTCACCCCTCCACTTT
V: TRBV6-6; size: -; J: TRBJ2-3; D: TRBD1; CDR3: CASSYSRRGHTDTQYF; DNA: TGTGCCAGCAGTTACTCGAGAAGGGGGCACACAGATACGCAGTATTTT
V: TRBV7-2; size: -; J: TRBJ2-2; D: -; CDR3: CASSWRAGDTGELFF; DNA: TGTGCCAGCAGCTGGAGAGCAGGGGACACCGGGGAGCTGTTTTTT
V: TRBV28; size: few; J: TRBJ1-2; D: -; CDR3: CASSDLSVGYTF; DNA: TGTGCCAGCAGTGACTTGTCCGTTGGCTACACCTTC
V: TRBV6-5; size: -; J: TRBJ1-2; D: -; CDR3: CASRAQQWADYGYTF; DNA: TGTGCCAGCAGAGCCCAACAGTGGGCTGACTATGGCTACACCTTC
V: TRBV30; size: -; J: TRBJ2-7; D: -; CDR3: CAWSDLGLMGEQYF; DNA: TGTGCCTGGAGTGATTTGGGGCTGATGGGCGAGCAGTACTTC
V: TRBV30; size: few; J: TRBJ1-2; D: -; CDR3: CAWSAGIQGHGYTF; DNA: TGTGCCTGGAGTGCAGGGATACAAGGCCATGGCTACACCTTC
V: TRBV5-1; size: -; J: TRBJ1-1; D: -; CDR3: CASSSGVYTEAFF; DNA: TGCGCCAGCAGCTCGGGAGTCTACACTGAAGCTTTCTTT
V: TRBV30; size: -; J: TRBJ1-1; D: -; CDR3: CAWSPGRGPMGTEAFF; DNA: TGTGCCTGGAGTCCGGGGAGGGGCCCTATGGGCACTGAAGCTTTCTTT
V: TRBV4-1; size: -; J: TRBJ2-1; D: -; CDR3: CASSQLDLGFGYNEQFF; DNA: TGCGCCAGCAGCCAACTCGATCTCGGATTTGGCTACAATGAGCAGTTCTTC
V: TRBV7-2; size: -; J: TRBJ2-7; D: -; CDR3: CASSLARQELFSYEQYF; DNA: TGTGCCAGCAGCTTAGCGAGGCAGGAACTTTTCTCCTACGAGCAGTACTTC
V: TRBV28; size: -; J: TRBJ2-7; D: -; CDR3: CASSPGTARGESYEQYF; DNA: TGTGCCAGCAGCCCTGGGACAGCGAGGGGGGAATCCTACGAGCAGTACTTC
V: TRBV29-1; size: -; J: TRBJ1-4; D: TRBD1; CDR3: CSAQGDSEKLFF; DNA: TGCAGCGCACAGGGGGATAGTGAAAAACTGTTTTTT
V: TRBV2; size: -; J: TRBJ2-2; D: -; CDR3: CASSDYSYTGELFF; DNA: TGTGCCAGCAGTGATTACAGCTACACCGGGGAGCTGTTTTTT
V: TRBV5-1; size: -; J: TRBJ1-4; D: -; CDR3: CASSPRFGSRNEKLFF; DNA: TGCGCCAGCAGCCCCAGGTTCGGGAGTCGAAATGAAAAACTGTTTTTT
V: TRBV29-1; size: -; J: TRBJ1-1; D: -; CDR3: CSVEGPTEAFF; DNA: TGCAGCGTGGAAGGGCCCACTGAAGCTTTCTTT
V: TRBV18; size: -; J: TRBJ1-3; D: TRBD1; CDR3: CASSRQGTGNTIYF; DNA: TGTGCCAGCTCACGACAGGGAACTGGAAACACCATATATTTT
V: TRBV11-2; size: -; J: TRBJ1-6; D: -; CDR3: CASSLGSHYNSPLHF; DNA: TGTGCCAGCAGCTTGGGTTCGCACTATAATTCACCCCTCCACTTT
V: TRBV10-2; size: few; J: TRBJ1-6; D: TRBD1; CDR3: CASHRGVVDSPLHF; DNA: TGCGCCAGTCACAGGGGAGTCGTTGATTCACCCCTCCACTTT
V: TRBV27; size: -; J: TRBJ1-5; D: -; CDR3: CASSLSWSAIKSYSNQPQHF; DNA: TGTGCCAGCAGTTTATCCTGGTCGGCCATCAAATCCTATAGCAATCAGCCCCAGCATTTT
V: TRBV7-3; size: -; J: TRBJ1-2; D: TRBD1; CDR3: CASSLLGTGIYGYTF; DNA: TGTGCCAGCAGCCTCCTTGGGACAGGGATCTATGGCTACACCTTC
V: TRBV4-1; size: few; J: TRBJ2-7; D: TRBD2; CDR3: CASSQEAGVGEQYF; DNA: TGCGCCAGCAGCCAAGAAGCGGGAGTTGGGGAGCAGTACTTC
V: TRBV6-1; size: -; J: TRBJ1-2; D: -; CDR3: CASSEDGRRHYGYTF; DNA: TGTGCCAGCAGTGAAGATGGCAGGAGACATTATGGCTACACCTTC
V: TRBV28; size: few; J: TRBJ2-7; D: -; CDR3: CASSLGYEQYF; DNA: TGTGCCAGCAGTTTGGGGTACGAGCAGTACTTC
V: TRBV30; size: -; J: TRBJ1-5; D: -; CDR3: CAWSEGLSNQPQHF; DNA: TGTGCCTGGAGTGAAGGACTTAGCAATCAGCCCCAGCATTTT
V: TRBV5-1; size: -; J: TRBJ1-3; D: -; CDR3: CASSQGSTGNTIYF; DNA: TGCGCCAGCAGCCAGGGCTCGACTGGAAACACCATATATTTT
V: TRBV30; size: -; J: TRBJ2-7; D: TRBD2; CDR3: CAWSARASGRYEQYF; DNA: TGTGCCTGGAGTGCAAGGGCTAGCGGGAGGTACGAGCAGTACTTC
V: TRBV5-1; size: -; J: TRBJ2-1; D: -; CDR3: CASSLEGLSYNEQFF; DNA: TGCGCCAGCAGCTTGGAAGGGCTCTCCTACAATGAGCAGTTCTTC
V: TRBV28; size: many; J: TRBJ2-5; D: TRBD2; CDR3: CASSLAGGRGETQYF; DNA: TGTGCCAGCAGTCTAGCGGGAGGGCGAGGTGAGACCCAGTACTTC
V: TRBV27; size: -; J: TRBJ2-3; D: -; CDR3: CASSFRGFGSTDTQYF; DNA: TGTGCCAGCAGTTTCCGGGGGTTTGGGTCGACAGATACGCAGTATTTT
V: TRBV18; size: -; J: TRBJ1-4; D: -; CDR3: CASSSSSGSPRRTNEKLFF; DNA: TGTGCCAGCTCATCTTCCTCCGGGTCGCCCCGTCGAACTAATGAAAAACTGTTTTTT
V: TRBV5-1; size: -; J: TRBJ1-1; D: TRBD1; CDR3: CASSSGQGAGTEAFF; DNA: TGCGCCAGCAGCTCGGGACAGGGGGCAGGAACTGAAGCTTTCTTT
V: TRBV2; size: few; J: TRBJ2-3; D: -; CDR3: CASSNQQGGTDTQYF; DNA: TGTGCCAGCAGTAACCAACAGGGGGGGACAGATACGCAGTATTTT
V: TRBV12-2; size: -; J: TRBJ1-2; D: -; CDR3: CASRLGCARLYDGYTF; DNA: TGTGCAAGTCGCTTAGGTTGCGCCAGGCTCTACGATGGCTACACCTTC
V: TRBV4-2; size: -; J: TRBJ2-2; D: -; CDR3: CASSQGPGNTGELFF; DNA: TGTGCCAGCAGCCAAGGGCCGGGGAACACCGGGGAGCTGTTTTTT
V: TRBV7-9; size: -; J: TRBJ1-1; D: TRBD1; CDR3: CASSLLTGGTEAFF; DNA: TGTGCCAGCAGCCTCCTGACAGGGGGCACTGAAGCTTTCTTT
V: TRBV7-8; size: -; J: TRBJ1-4; D: -; CDR3: CASSLGGREKLFF; DNA: TGTGCCAGCAGCTTAGGGGGGCGGGAAAAACTGTTTTTT
V: TRBV6-1; size: -; J: TRBJ2-1; D: TRBD2; CDR3: CASSEWLAGAYNEQFF; DNA: TGTGCCAGCAGTGAATGGCTAGCGGGGGCCTACAATGAGCAGTTCTTC
V: TRBV25-1; size: -; J: TRBJ1-6; D: -; CDR3: CASSEYRDNSPLHF; DNA: TGTGCCAGCAGTGAATATAGGGATAATTCACCCCTCCACTTT
V: TRBV11-2; size: -; J: TRBJ2-1; D: TRBD1; CDR3: CASTPQGARTNEQFF; DNA: TGTGCCAGCACCCCACAGGGGGCTCGGACGAATGAGCAGTTCTTC